This TCR beta chain was sequenced during a study of blood T cell repertoires in COVID-19. Study-wide context: COVID-19 samples from acute and convalescent phases originated in the United States, Italy and Spain. Nucleic acid was either cDNA or gDNA, and it came from T cells, B-cell-depleted T cells, or PBMCs.

Per the study methods: Reference gene primers were amplified, and this amplification served to estimate nucleated cell counts. Repertoires were generated with immunoSEQ multiplex PCR, while TCRdb's copy carries only in-frame clones and drops some. The V and J calls and clone size are taken from that table; D and trimming were inferred from the DNA. The table shows around 140,000 clones, with 87% occurring only once. Trimming pared 1 base from V and 8 bases from J, leaving 13 bases between. CDR1 is SGHRS and CDR2 is YFSETQ in the germline V gene. CDR3 length: 14 residues. This sequence was found in a man older than 75 with acute or convalescent COVID-19. V and J are TRBV5-1 and TRBJ2-1, with D maybe TRBD2 (5 bases). Sequencing was carried out using peripheral blood. The CDR3 reads CASSLKVNGDEQFF. CDR3 DNA: TGCGCCAGCAGCTTGAAGGTGAACGGGGATGAGCAGTTCTTC.